This TCR beta chain was identified in a study of early T cells in non-severe SARS-CoV-2 infection (dated by TCRdb to about 2021). Looking at the study overall: Because TCR sequencing relied on bulk RNA taken from unsorted whole blood, pairing of alpha and beta chains was not possible.

A case-control design nested within a healthcare worker cohort in London, UK, was used, with weekly nasopharyngeal swab PCR tests and blood sampling performed. Healthcare workers were recruited between 23 and 31 March 2020, during the week of the UK lockdown, and were followed weekly for up to about 15 weeks. This clonotype was observed a few times. Its antigen is still unknown. Per-base quality was not reported, and no clone a single base away is much larger than it. Library construction relied on 5' RACE. The sample was run on a NextSeq 500. To correct for sequencing error and PCR bias, the TCR library protocol tagged individual cDNA molecules with unique molecular identifiers. TCR alpha and beta chains were both sequenced, and the abundances of alpha and beta sequences in each sample were closely correlated with each other. Regarding the original processing steps: Decombinator V4 was used to annotate the V gene, J gene and CDR3 of the TCR sequences. Expanded TCRs were defined as changing significantly between any two time points under a Poisson model with p below 0.0001. TCR abundances were normalised to the total number of TCRs sequenced in each sample and reported as counts per million. MAIT TCRs were defined by TRAV1-2 paired with TRAJ12, TRAJ20 or TRAJ33, and iNKT TCRs by TRAV10 paired with TRAJ18. VDJdb, accessed 1 November 2021, was searched for CMV, EBV and SARS-CoV-2 annotated TCRs, excluding TCRs annotated for multiple antigens. TCRdb redid the processing of the public reads, applying fastp at Q25 and MiXCR, and retained in-frame beta chains. Each record represents a unique CDR3 protein, reported with the most common genes and DNA among its rows. V and J calls and clone size were set by TCRdb, not the authors. This sample holds under 40,000 distinct CDR3 sequences; 4.5% to 7.5% were observed only once. In total, the top ten clones hold approximately 5% of the sample.

Beyond this particular receptor, the publication reports: VDJdb matching was skewed toward anti-spike CD8 responses, so virus-specific expansions were likely underestimated and private and CD4 specificities were missed.

The CDR3 holds 14 amino acids from the cysteine to the phenylalanine. The read is trimmed to its CDR3 DNA, 42 bases read in frame from base 1. Cut back by 1 base and 4 bases, the V and J ends lie 10 bases apart. According to the germline V gene, CDR1 reads KGHSH and CDR2 reads LQKENI. The sequencing input was whole blood. The chain is made from TRBV18 and TRBJ1-1; matching of 5 bases hints at TRBD1 as the D gene. This sequence originates from an adult who was a healthcare worker with PCR-confirmed SARS-CoV-2 infection or an uninfected control (not recorded which). The nucleotide sequence reads TGTGCCAGCTCACCACGGGGCGCAGGCACTGAAGCTTTCTTT. It translates as CASSPRGAGTEAFF. With the rest looked up from the reference TRBV18 and TRBJ1-1 genes rather than sequenced, the full variable domain is NAGVMQNPRHLVRRRGQEARLRCSPMKGHSHVYWYRQLPEEGLKFMVYLQKENIIDESGMPKERFSAEFPKEGPSILRIQQVVRGDSAAYFCASSPRGAGTEAFFGQGTRLTVV.